This TCR beta chain was sequenced in a study of cytomegalovirus exposure and HLA in healthy donors. Study-level information: Unique TCR beta sequences numbering some 110 million came from about 179 million T cells in an earlier analysis.

CDR1 and CDR2 (germline): SQVTM, ANQGSEA. The CDR3 spans 12 residues. V gave up 5 bases and J gave up 2 bases, with 10 bases separating them. Overall study findings and caveats: With DRB1 most and HLA-C fewest, TCR association rates differed between HLA loci in a later analysis. Immune exposure was documented only through CMV serostatus. By a later analysis, the bulk of CMV-associated TCR beta chains appeared HLA-restricted.

The PCR contained 60 Vbeta and 13 Jbeta primers. Clones were sequenced by immunoSEQ multiplex PCR, and TCRdb holds only the in-frame ones, with some missing. The data hold around 170,000 clones, with 76% observed a single time. With regard to this clone: Its antigen is not identified.

The V call is TRBV29-1, the J call TRBJ2-7; TRBD2 might be the D (7 bases). The TCR originated in a woman in her thirties in good health and CMV-seropositive. Sequenced: PBMCs. The CDR3 reads CSVTGGPYEQYF. CDR3 DNA: TGCAGCGTTACCGGGGGGCCCTACGAGCAGTACTTC.